The clone carrying this TCR beta chain turned up a few times. What it recognizes is unknown. Within the sample, other DNA sequences also encode this same CDR3. The sequenced template was cDNA made from the entire isolated RNA. The protocol was immunoSEQ multiplex PCR, while the TCRdb copy is restricted to in-frame clones and leaves out a portion. The table has fewer than 900,000 clones, roughly 16% seen once. Per donor, one heparinised blood draw averaged around 0.12 L. Naive, central memory, regulatory and stem cell-like memory cells within the CD4+ compartment were sorted using CD45RO/CCR7/CD25/CD127/CD95/CD27. The data are from a study of beta chain features in type 1 diabetes. Findings and limits, study-wide: Diminished insertions and augmented deletions at VDJ junctions characterized type 1 diabetes patients.

Per germline, CDR1 SGHTA and CDR2 FQGNSA. The V end was cut by 5 bases, the J end by 0 bases, with 8 bases between. The CDR3 is 13 residues long. Sequencing was performed on naive CD4+ T cells from blood. The rearrangement links TRBV7-2 to TRBJ2-7; D is perhaps TRBD2 (5 bases). The source is a woman in her late teens or twenties in good health. The CDR3, as DNA: TGTGCCAGCAGCCTAAGCGGCTCCTACGAGCAGTACTTC. This encodes CASSLSGSYEQYF.